A selection of T cell receptor beta chains follows, all from one sample in a study of T-cell memory formation after mild COVID-19. TCRdb used MiXCR to reprocess the 5' RACE reads, holding one entry per CDR3 protein. The sample shows a few hundred thousand distinct CDR3 sequences, 14% of them seen only once. Sample: PBMCs or a T cell subset sorted from them (not recorded which). Receptor source: a man younger than 30 who had mild COVID-19 (a few samples of this study predate the infection). Cell type and time point are not known. Both conserved end residues are part of each CDR3. The D gene is left open where the match is weak. For some rows the clone size is stated as once, few or many, or as a class when expanded; others skip it.

abundance	v_gene	len	d_gene	j_gene	CDR3aa	CDR3nt
-	TRBV5-1	12	-	TRBJ2-5	CASSLEGPTQYF	TGCGCCAGCAGCTTGGAGGGACCTACCCAGTACTTC
few	TRBV5-5	15	-	TRBJ1-5	CASSSDSNSNQPQHF	TGTGCCAGCAGCTCCGACAGTAATAGCAATCAGCCCCAGCATTTT
many	TRBV29-1	10	-	TRBJ1-1	CSVEGPLAFF	TGCAGCGTTGAAGGGCCCCTAGCTTTCTTT
-	TRBV5-1	12	-	TRBJ1-4	CASRVESEKLFF	TGCGCCAGCAGGGTGGAATCGGAAAAACTGTTTTTT
many	TRBV18	13	-	TRBJ2-5	CASSRDRQETQYF	TGTGCCAGCTCCCGGGACCGCCAAGAGACCCAGTACTTC
many	TRBV3-1	16	-	TRBJ2-1	CASSLRGGPTYNEQFF	TGTGCCAGCAGCCTCAGGGGGGGCCCTACCTACAATGAGCAGTTCTTC
few	TRBV20-1	14	-	TRBJ1-6	CSADSLMVNSPLHF	TGCAGTGCCGACTCCCTCATGGTTAATTCACCCCTCCACTTT
few	TRBV20-1	14	-	TRBJ2-1	CSARSQGQRYEQFF	TGCAGTGCTAGGTCACAGGGCCAGAGGTATGAGCAGTTCTTC
-	TRBV6-5	16	TRBD1	TRBJ1-1	CASSLPRQGGNTEAFF	TGTGCCAGCAGTTTACCTAGACAGGGGGGGAACACTGAAGCTTTCTTT
many	TRBV28	16	TRBD2	TRBJ2-1	CASSLGLAGGPDEQFF	TGTGCCAGCAGTTTAGGCTTAGCGGGGGGGCCCGATGAGCAGTTCTTC
few	TRBV12-3/TRBV12-4	10	-	TRBJ1-1	CASLNTEAFF	TGTGCCTCACTTAACACTGAAGCTTTCTTT
-	TRBV12-3/TRBV12-4	14	TRBD1	TRBJ2-7	CASSLEGQTGEQYF	TGTGCCAGCAGTTTAGAGGGACAGACCGGCGAGCAGTACTTC
-	TRBV5-1	14	-	TRBJ2-3	CASDAGASTDTQYF	TGCGCCAGCGACGCGGGGGCCAGCACAGATACGCAGTATTTT
-	TRBV6-6	12	-	TRBJ2-5	CASFGSGETQYF	TGTGCCAGCTTCGGCTCAGGGGAGACCCAGTACTTC
-	TRBV4-1	14	-	TRBJ2-7	CASSRLGSRGEQYF	TGCGCCAGCAGCCGGCTCGGGTCCCGCGGCGAGCAGTACTTC
-	TRBV20-1	13	-	TRBJ2-1	CSARDWAYNEQFF	TGCAGTGCTAGGGACTGGGCTTACAATGAGCAGTTCTTC
-	TRBV20-1	13	-	TRBJ1-4	CSARDPTGQKLFF	TGCAGTGCTAGAGACCCCACCGGGCAAAAACTGTTTTTT
once	TRBV4-2	16	TRBD2	TRBJ2-5	CASSQEAGGPPETQYF	TGTGCCAGCAGCCAAGAGGCGGGAGGGCCCCCAGAGACCCAGTACTTC
many	TRBV5-4	16	TRBD2	TRBJ2-3	CASSSRLAGSTDTQYF	TGTGCCAGCAGTTCCCGACTAGCGGGGAGCACAGATACGCAGTATTTT
many	TRBV5-1	15	TRBD1	TRBJ2-7	CASSSGQGNPYEQYF	TGCGCCAGCAGCTCTGGACAGGGGAACCCCTACGAGCAGTACTTC
few	TRBV2	12	-	TRBJ2-5	CAGRRGAETQYF	TGTGCCGGACGCAGAGGTGCTGAGACCCAGTACTTC
-	TRBV7-2	16	-	TRBJ2-6	CASSLMGVPGANVLTF	TGTGCCAGCAGCTTAATGGGCGTGCCTGGGGCCAACGTCCTGACTTTC
-	TRBV4-2	15	-	TRBJ2-7	CASSPSRGRRGEQYF	TGTGCCAGCAGCCCCTCCCGCGGACGACGCGGCGAGCAGTACTTC
few	TRBV20-1	12	-	TRBJ2-7	CSAMDSRYEQYF	TGCAGTGCTATGGACAGCCGCTACGAGCAGTACTTC
many	TRBV4-1	14	-	TRBJ1-1	CASSQDLGNTEAFF	TGCGCCAGCAGCCAAGATCTCGGGAACACTGAAGCTTTCTTT
few	TRBV24-1	16	TRBD2	TRBJ2-1	CATSGWSGVSYNEQFF	TGTGCCACCAGCGGATGGAGCGGGGTTTCCTACAATGAGCAGTTCTTC
-	TRBV2	14	TRBD2	TRBJ2-5	CASTGRGQGETQYF	TGTGCCAGCACGGGGAGGGGCCAAGGGGAGACCCAGTACTTC
few	TRBV5-1	18	TRBD1	TRBJ2-7	CASSLARDRGMRTYEQYF	TGCGCCAGCAGCTTGGCCCGGGACAGGGGGATGAGGACCTACGAGCAGTACTTC
many	TRBV5-4	16	TRBD1	TRBJ1-6	CASSLGAGTVDSPLHF	TGTGCCAGCAGCTTGGGGGCAGGGACAGTTGATTCACCCCTCCACTTT
few	TRBV7-3	15	-	TRBJ2-6	CASSGNRAGANVLTF	TGTGCCAGCAGCGGCAACAGGGCCGGGGCCAACGTCCTGACTTTC
-	TRBV19	14	TRBD1	TRBJ2-7	CASRGRDRGYEQYF	TGTGCCAGCAGAGGGCGGGACAGGGGATACGAGCAGTACTTC
many	TRBV7-4	16	-	TRBJ1-5	CASSFRGGDSNQPQHF	TGTGCCAGCAGCTTTCGCGGGGGGGATAGCAATCAGCCCCAGCATTTT
many	TRBV5-1	14	-	TRBJ1-1	CASSPGGTPNKAFF	TGCGCCAGCAGCCCGGGCGGGACACCCAATAAAGCTTTCTTT
few	TRBV10-3	13	TRBD2	TRBJ2-1	CAIKMAGGNEQFF	TGTGCCATCAAAATGGCGGGGGGCAATGAGCAGTTCTTC
many	TRBV6-6	16	-	TRBJ2-1	CASSLRGTSSYNEQFF	TGTGCCAGCAGCCTCCGCGGTACGAGCTCCTACAATGAGCAGTTCTTC
many	TRBV29-1	13	-	TRBJ2-2	CSVEMVGTGELFF	TGCAGCGTTGAAATGGTTGGCACCGGGGAGCTGTTTTTT
-	TRBV20-1	12	-	TRBJ2-2	CSAKPMAGELFF	TGCAGTGCTAAGCCGATGGCCGGGGAGCTGTTTTTT
-	TRBV25-1	14	-	TRBJ2-4	CASSEFARPNIQYF	TGTGCCAGCAGTGAATTTGCTAGGCCCAACATTCAGTACTTC
-	TRBV2	15	TRBD1	TRBJ2-6	CASRRGTAGANVLTF	TGTGCCAGCAGGAGGGGGACAGCTGGGGCCAACGTCCTGACTTTC
-	TRBV30	11	-	TRBJ1-2	CAWRAPHGYTF	TGTGCCTGGAGGGCCCCTCATGGCTACACCTTC
few	TRBV7-6	17	TRBD2	TRBJ2-5	CASSLGRRSSGQETQYF	TGTGCCAGCAGCTTAGGACGTCGGTCTAGCGGACAAGAGACCCAGTACTTC
-	TRBV6-5	13	-	TRBJ1-2	CASSYAHGRGYTF	TGTGCCAGCAGTTATGCTCACGGGAGGGGCTACACCTTC
few	TRBV7-9	13	-	TRBJ2-1	CASSSAASVEQFF	TGTGCCAGCAGCTCGGCGGCCTCCGTTGAGCAGTTCTTC
-	TRBV3-1	16	-	TRBJ2-2	CASSSLGTIVPGELFF	TGTGCCAGCAGCTCCCTCGGGACCATCGTCCCCGGGGAGCTGTTTTTT
few	TRBV7-9	14	-	TRBJ2-3	CASSLRGAFDTQYF	TGTGCCAGCAGCTTACGGGGGGCGTTCGATACGCAGTATTTT